These 27 T cell receptor beta chains were all obtained from the same sample, sequenced in a study of T cell responses to AZD1222 COVID-19 vaccine. Libraries were prepared by immunoSEQ multiplex PCR; TCRdb keeps only in-frame clonotypes and omits some of them. The sample records 200,000 or so clones, 90% to 95% being singletons. The source was peripheral blood, collected 28 days after the second AZD1222 dose. These receptors were taken from an adult who received the AZD1222 COVID-19 vaccine.

This clone was seen a few times. J is TRBJ2-5 and V is TRBV7-2; TRBD2 agrees at 9 bases. This CDR3 comprises 14 residues. Germline V CDR1 and CDR2: SGHTA, FQGNSA. V trimming: 3 bases; J trimming: 7 bases; junction bases outside the gene matches: 6. The CDR3 DNA sequence: TGTGCCAGCAGCTTGATTAGCGGGGGCGGGACCCAGTACTTC. Its protein is CASSLISGGGTQYF.

The chain links TRBV7-9 to TRBJ1-2; tentatively, D is TRBD1 (6 bases). Trimming took off 6 bases at V and 2 bases at J, with 13 bases between the two ends. Germline assignment: CDR1 SEHNR and CDR2 FQNEAQ (reference sequence). This CDR3 spans 14 amino acids. CDR3 sequence reads: CASRPRTGNYGYTF. For the CDR3, the DNA is TGTGCCAGCAGACCTCGTACAGGGAACTATGGCTACACCTTC.

The chain uses TRBV19 and TRBJ2-1, with D hard to call. Germline assignment: CDR1 LNHDA and CDR2 SQIVND (reference sequence). The ends were cut back, 3 bases at V and 3 bases at J, with 12 bases in the middle. The CDR3 is made up of 15 amino acids. CDR3 coding DNA: TGTGCCAGTAGTATCCCCGGGTACCGCTACAATGAGCAGTTCTTC. This translates into CASSIPGYRYNEQFF.

The V gene is TRBV6-5, the J gene TRBJ1-5, with D hard to call. This CDR3 comprises 15 residues. The germline V and J ends were trimmed by 0 bases and 3 bases, with 9 bases remaining between them. The germline V gene has CDR1 MNHEY and CDR2 SVGAGI. In DNA, the CDR3 is TGTGCCAGCAGTTACTCGATCAGGTTCAATCAGCCCCAGCATTTT. Translating it yields CASSYSIRFNQPQHF.

This chain joins TRBV28 and TRBJ2-5; D assignment may be TRBD1 or TRBD2 (5 bases each). Germline CDR1 MDHEN, CDR2 SYDVKM. Trimming pared 1 base from V and 5 bases from J, leaving 11 bases between. The length of the CDR3 is 14 residues. The CDR3 DNA reads as TGTGCCAGCAGTTTATTGGGGGTCCGCGAGACCCAGTACTTC. Translation gives CASSLLGVRETQYF.

The rearrangement links TRBV6-1 to TRBJ2-1; 10 bases match TRBD2. Germline lookup yields CDR1 MNHNS and CDR2 SASEGT. This CDR3 spans 17 amino acids. Trimming removed 2 bases from V and 1 base from J; junction bases left unmatched: 5. CDR3 protein: CASSEIVAGGSYNEQFF. CDR3 in DNA: TGTGCCAGCAGTGAAATAGTAGCGGGGGGTTCCTACAATGAGCAGTTCTTC.

This sequence joins TRBV7-9 and TRBJ2-2; 8 bases are a match to TRBD2. Germline values: CDR1 SEHNR, CDR2 FQNEAQ (reference sequence). V shed 5 bases, J shed 5 bases, and the junction held 4 bases outside the gene matches. The CDR3 length is 14 residues. As DNA, the CDR3 is TGTGCCAGCAGCACCGGGGGGGTAACCGGGGAGCTGTTTTTT. Its translation: CASSTGGVTGELFF.

This rearrangement joins TRBV4-2 to TRBJ2-7; 11 nucleotides align to TRBD2. There are 17 residues in the CDR3. Germline V gene lookup returns CDR1 LGHNA and CDR2 YNFKEQ. The V segment lost 0 bases and the J segment 2 bases; nucleotides outside the gene matches: 6. CDR3: CASSQDHGSGGAYEQYF. DNA of the CDR3: TGTGCCAGCAGCCAAGATCATGGTAGCGGGGGGGCCTACGAGCAGTACTTC.

This chain connects TRBV20-1 to TRBJ1-6; 7 bases match TRBD1. CDR1 DFQATT and CDR2 SNEGSKA come from the germline V gene (reference sequence). The CDR3 consists of 17 residues. V gave up 3 bases and J gave up 4 bases; unmatched junction bases: 12. CDR3 coding DNA: TGCAGTGCTAGTTTAGGGGGCACGTTTACGTATAATTCACCCCTCCACTTT. Protein: CSASLGGTFTYNSPLHF.

V usage is TRBV30 and J usage is TRBJ1-6, with 10 bases lining up with TRBD1. CDR3 size: 13 residues. Trimming took 5 bases from V and 11 from J; bases not matched to a gene: 6. Germline CDR1 and CDR2: GTSNPN and SVGIG (reference sequence). Here the CDR3 reads CAWGRQGAAPLHF. CDR3 DNA: TGTGCCTGGGGGAGACAGGGGGCGGCACCCCTCCACTTT.

The rearrangement uses TRBV13 and TRBJ1-5; D may be TRBD1 (5 bases). V lost 5 bases to trimming and J lost 0 bases, with 11 bases between them. Germline V gene data show CDR1 as PRHDT and CDR2 as FYEKMQ (reference sequence). The CDR3 runs to 15 residues. For the CDR3, the DNA is TGTGCCAGCAGCCTCGGACACCTTAGCAATCAGCCCCAGCATTTT. Translated, it gives CASSLGHLSNQPQHF.

V gene TRBV19 combines with J gene TRBJ2-5; tentatively, D is TRBD2 (5 bases). The CDR3 has 14 residues. Between the trimmed V and J ends, which lost 1 base and 7 bases, there was a span of 13 bases. Germline lookup yields CDR1 LNHDA and CDR2 SQIVND (reference sequence). The DNA for the CDR3 is TGTGCCAGTAGTATAGGGGGAGCCAGTTTGACCCAGTACTTC. Its translation is CASSIGGASLTQYF.

The chain uses TRBV27 and TRBJ2-2; 11 positions agree with TRBD2. Germline lookup yields CDR1 MNHEY and CDR2 SMNVEV (reference sequence). J gave up 5 bases and V 2 bases, and 16 bases lay outside the gene matches. The CDR3 is made up of 20 amino acids. CDR3 DNA: TGTGCCAGCAGTTTAACCCCCCGACCGCTAGCGGGGGGCGGGACCGGGGAGCTGTTTTTT. This encodes CASSLTPRPLAGGGTGELFF.

This chain links TRBV18 with TRBJ1-5; the match to TRBD1 covers 7 bases. Germline lookup yields CDR1 KGHSH and CDR2 LQKENI. V lost 3 bases, J lost 0 bases, and 14 bases stayed unmatched. This CDR3 comprises 19 residues. Here the CDR3 reads CASSPSPRGGTNSNQPQHF. DNA for the CDR3: TGTGCCAGCTCACCCTCACCCCGAGGGGGCACGAATAGCAATCAGCCCCAGCATTTT.

V usage is TRBV7-2 and J usage is TRBJ1-2; 7 bases align to TRBD1. The V and J ends lost 4 bases and 4 bases, in that order; junction bases with no gene match: 3. The CDR3 covers 13 residues. CDR1 and CDR2 (germline): SGHTA, FQGNSA. For the CDR3, the DNA is TGTGCCAGCAGCTCCACAGGGGTCTATGGCTACACCTTC. Translation gives CASSSTGVYGYTF. The full variable domain, completed using reference TRBV7-2 and TRBJ1-2, is GAGVSQSPSNKVTEKGKDVELRCDPISGHTALYWYRQSLGQGLEFLIYFQGNSAPDKSGLPSDRFSAERTGGSVSTLTIQRTQQEDSAVYLCASSSTGVYGYTFGSGTRLTVV.

The gene calls are TRBV19 and TRBJ1-1, with D unresolved. The germline V gene has CDR1 LNHDA and CDR2 SQIVND (reference sequence). The CDR3 has 14 residues. V was shortened by 7 bases and J by 0 bases, with 12 bases between the two germline ends. The CDR3 sequence: CASTEGKMNTEAFF. CDR3 in DNA: TGTGCCAGTACCGAGGGCAAAATGAACACTGAAGCTTTCTTT.

The V call is TRBV7-8, the J call TRBJ2-1, with D perhaps matching TRBD2 (5 bases). The germline V gene has CDR1 SGHVS and CDR2 FQNEAQ. The V and J ends lost 6 bases and 9 bases respectively, with 21 bases between them. This CDR3 comprises 15 residues. CDR3 bases: TGTGCCAGCAGTCCAAGAGGAGGCGGGCGGGTTGAGCAGTTCTTC. Protein sequence: CASSPRGGGRVEQFF.

The chain joins TRBV7-2 to TRBJ1-4; possibly TRBD1 for D (6 bases). Germline CDR1 reads SGHTA; CDR2 reads FQGNSA. The V and J ends lost 6 bases and 7 bases respectively, with 18 bases between them. This CDR3 spans 15 amino acids. As DNA, the CDR3 is TGTGCCAGCAGTTCGCAAACAGGGCAATTTGAAAAACTGTTTTTT. Translation: CASSSQTGQFEKLFF.

The V gene is TRBV18, the J gene TRBJ1-2, with no clear D. CDR1 and CDR2 (germline): KGHSH, LQKENI. This CDR3 is 16 amino acids long. With 2 bases removed from V and 0 bases from J, the gap between germline ends came to 13 bases. DNA of the CDR3: TGTGCCAGCTCACCAGGGGTCCGGTTGACTAACTATGGCTACACCTTC. Translating it yields CASSPGVRLTNYGYTF.

This clone has a single count. The chain couples TRBV3-1 (or the pseudogene TRBV3-2) to TRBJ2-2, with 8 bases lining up with TRBD1. The CDR3 covers 14 residues. Germline V CDR1 and CDR2: LGHDT, YNNKEL (reference sequence). V lost 7 bases, J lost 2 bases, and 3 bases stayed unmatched. The CDR3 DNA sequence: TGTGCCAGCACGGGACAGGCCAACACCGGGGAGCTGTTTTTT. Translated, it gives CASTGQANTGELFF.

The chain uses TRBV4-3 and TRBJ2-2; TRBD2 aligns across 8 bases. Per the germline V gene, CDR1 is LGHNA and CDR2 is YSLEER. V lost 4 bases to trimming and J lost 3 bases; unmatched junction nucleotides: 13. This CDR3 spans 18 amino acids. Here the CDR3 DNA reads TGCGCCAGCAGCCGGGTACGGGGGGGGGCTGAGGACACCGGGGAGCTGTTTTTT. It is translated as CASSRVRGGAEDTGELFF.

This chain links TRBV4-3 with TRBJ1-6; 7 bases agree with TRBD1. The V and J ends lost 0 bases and 7 bases, in that order; junction bases with no gene match: 0. The CDR3 is 14 residues long. Per germline, CDR1 LGHNA and CDR2 YSLEER. The CDR3 spells CASSQEQGNSPLHF. The CDR3 region has the DNA TGCGCCAGCAGCCAAGAACAGGGGAATTCACCCCTCCACTTT.

The J gene is TRBJ1-3, the V gene TRBV28; D might be TRBD1 (6 bases). Germline-derived CDR1 and CDR2 are MDHEN and SYDVKM. Trimming left V 6 bases short and J 0 bases short, with 9 bases between. CDR3 length: 14 residues. CDR3 sequence: CASRGQDSGNTIYF. CDR3 nucleotide sequence: TGTGCCAGCAGGGGACAAGACTCTGGAAACACCATATATTTT.

The gene calls are TRBV6-5 and TRBJ1-1; D is unresolved. The V and J ends lost 7 bases and 9 bases respectively, with 12 bases between them. Germline CDR1 MNHEY, CDR2 SVGAGI. The CDR3 spans 11 residues. The DNA of the CDR3 is TGTGCCAGCATTACCTCCGTTAAAGCTTTCTTT. This gives the protein CASITSVKAFF.

This clone was seen once. V usage is TRBV11-2 and J usage is TRBJ1-5; TRBD1 matches 7 bases. Per germline, CDR1 SGHAT and CDR2 FQNNGV. The V gene end was trimmed by 1 base and the J gene end by 7 bases; junction bases not matched to a gene: 4. The CDR3 extends over 14 amino acids. CDR3 bases: TGTGCCAGCAGCTTAGGGACAGGAGGGCAGCCCCAGCATTTT. This translates into CASSLGTGGQPQHF.

The V and J genes are TRBV4-1 and TRBJ1-1, with D possibly matching TRBD1 (5 bases). The germline V and J ends were trimmed by 0 bases and 2 bases, with 10 bases remaining between them. Germline lookup yields CDR1 MGHRA and CDR2 YSYEKL. This CDR3 has 15 amino acids. The CDR3 nucleotides read TGCGCCAGCAGCCAAGATGGGGCAGACAACACTGAAGCTTTCTTT. It translates to CASSQDGADNTEAFF.

V gene TRBV19 combines with J gene TRBJ1-1; weak D call: TRBD1 (5 bases). Trimming stripped 8 bases from V and 4 bases from J, with 11 bases between. Per the germline V gene, CDR1 is LNHDA and CDR2 is SQIVND (reference sequence). This CDR3 has 12 amino acids. The CDR3 region is CASSGFRTEAFF. For the CDR3, the DNA is TGTGCCAGTTCAGGGTTTCGCACTGAAGCTTTCTTT. The whole variable domain, remainder taken from reference TRBV19 and TRBJ1-1, is DGGITQSPKYLFRKEGQNVTLSCEQNLNHDAMYWYRQDPGQGLRLIYYSQIVNDFQKGDIAEGYSVSREKKESFPLTVTSAQKNPTAFYLCASSGFRTEAFFGQGTRLTVV.